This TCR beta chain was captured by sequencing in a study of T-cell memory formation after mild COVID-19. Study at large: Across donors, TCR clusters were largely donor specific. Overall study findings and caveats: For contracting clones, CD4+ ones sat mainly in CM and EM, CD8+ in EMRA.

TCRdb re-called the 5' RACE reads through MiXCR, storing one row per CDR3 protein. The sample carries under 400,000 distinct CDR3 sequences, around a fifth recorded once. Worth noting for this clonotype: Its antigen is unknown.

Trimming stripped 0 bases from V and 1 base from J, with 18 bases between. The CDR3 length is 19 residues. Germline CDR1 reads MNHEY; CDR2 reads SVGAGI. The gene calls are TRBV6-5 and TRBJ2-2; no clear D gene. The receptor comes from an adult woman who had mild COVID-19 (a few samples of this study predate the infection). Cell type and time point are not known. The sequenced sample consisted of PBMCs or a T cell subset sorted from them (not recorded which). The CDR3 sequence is CASSYSSTASFGNTGELFF. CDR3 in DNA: TGTGCCAGCAGTTACTCGAGTACAGCCTCCTTCGGGAACACCGGGGAGCTGTTTTTT.